These 23 T cell receptor beta chains originate from one sample sequenced in a study of cytomegalovirus exposure and HLA in healthy donors. Primers: 60 Vbeta forward and 13 Jbeta reverse. TCRdb's table, derived via immunoSEQ multiplex PCR, lists solely in-frame clones and lacks some. The sample records around 130,000 clones, about 80% being singletons. The sample taken for sequencing was PBMCs. Source of these receptors: a man aged 45 to 65 in good health and CMV-seronegative.

The V gene is TRBV11-2, the J gene TRBJ2-5; TRBD1 matches at 8 bases. V trimming: 5 bases; J trimming: 1 base; junction bases outside the gene matches: 9. The germline gives CDR1 SGHAT, CDR2 FQNNGV. This CDR3 is 16 amino acids long. The CDR3 loop is CASSAVGQGGQETQYF. The CDR3 nucleotides read TGTGCCAGCAGCGCAGTAGGACAGGGTGGCCAAGAGACCCAGTACTTC.

The J gene is TRBJ2-3, the V gene TRBV9; D may be TRBD2 (6 bases). Trimming removed 0 bases at V and 2 bases at J, with 10 bases between. Germline-derived CDR1 and CDR2 are SGDLS and YYNGEE. This CDR3 is 15 amino acids long. CDR3 sequence (DNA): TGTGCCAGCAGCGTAGTAGCGGATATCACAGATACGCAGTATTTT. This gives the protein CASSVVADITDTQYF.

The chain combines TRBV2 with TRBJ2-7, with a weak D call TRBD1 (6 bases). The germline V gene has CDR1 SNHLY and CDR2 FYNNEI. The CDR3 covers 13 residues. The germline V and J ends were trimmed by 1 base and 4 bases, with 8 bases remaining between them. This CDR3 is CASSEDRDYEQYF. The CDR3 region has the DNA TGTGCCAGCAGTGAAGACAGGGATTACGAGCAGTACTTC.

V and J are TRBV7-2 and TRBJ1-1, with D unresolved. Trimming left V 3 bases short and J 1 base short, with 6 bases between. The CDR3 covers 13 residues. The V gene's germline CDR1 is SGHTA and CDR2 FQGNSA. CDR3 residues: CASSFEWNTEAFF. In DNA form, the CDR3 reads TGTGCCAGCAGCTTCGAGTGGAACACTGAAGCTTTCTTT.

The rearrangement joins TRBV7-2 to TRBJ2-5; TRBD1 might be the D (6 bases). This CDR3 comprises 16 residues. V lost 3 bases, J lost 3 bases, and 17 bases lay in between. Germline CDR1 reads SGHTA; CDR2 reads FQGNSA. The CDR3 reads CASSLGAGTREETQYF. The CDR3 nucleotides are TGTGCCAGCAGCTTGGGCGCAGGGACACGTGAAGAGACCCAGTACTTC. Full variable domain (rest looked up from reference TRBV7-2 and TRBJ2-5): GAGVSQSPSNKVTEKGKDVELRCDPISGHTALYWYRQSLGQGLEFLIYFQGNSAPDKSGLPSDRFSAERTGGSVSTLTIQRTQQEDSAVYLCASSLGAGTREETQYFGPGTRLLVL.

This chain connects TRBV19 to TRBJ2-1; 7 bases match TRBD1. This CDR3 is built from 15 residues. V lost 2 bases and J lost 3; bases outside the gene matches: 4. The V gene's germline CDR1 is LNHDA and CDR2 SQIVND (reference sequence). CDR3 bases: TGTGCCAGTAGTATACCGGGACAGCTCTACAATGAGCAGTTCTTC. It translates to CASSIPGQLYNEQFF.

This clone was seen more than once but under ten times. The V gene is TRBV2, the J gene TRBJ2-1, with D possibly TRBD2 on 5 matching bases. Germline V gives CDR1 SNHLY, CDR2 FYNNEI. The CDR3 is made up of 14 amino acids. Trimming cost V 3 bases and J 9 bases, with 15 bases left between them. The CDR3 is CASSDLVSGVEQFF. In DNA form, the CDR3 reads TGTGCCAGCAGTGACTTGGTCTCCGGGGTTGAGCAGTTCTTC.

This chain connects TRBV6-5 to TRBJ2-2; D might be TRBD2 (5 bases). Trimming pared 6 bases from V and 0 bases from J, leaving 11 bases between. CDR3 length: 15 amino acids. Germline loops: CDR1 MNHEY, CDR2 SVGAGI. The CDR3 bases are TGTGCCAGCAGGAGGGTAGGAACGAACACCGGGGAGCTGTTTTTT. Translating it yields CASRRVGTNTGELFF.

The CDR3 DNA is TGTGCCAGCAGCTCCGGACAGGTAGACACCGGGGAGCTGTTTTTT. It yields the protein CASSSGQVDTGELFF. V gene TRBV7-9 combines with J gene TRBJ2-2; TRBD1 matches 7 bases. Germline CDR1 and CDR2: SEHNR and FQNEAQ (reference sequence). This CDR3 comprises 15 residues. V shed 4 bases and J 3 bases; nucleotides not matched to a gene: 5.

The chain combines TRBV5-1 with TRBJ2-7, with D perhaps matching TRBD2 (6 bases). V lost 5 bases and J lost 0, with 9 bases in between. The germline CDR1 and CDR2 sequences are SGHRS and YFSETQ. There are 13 residues in the CDR3. DNA for the CDR3: TGCGCCAGCAGGAGGGGAGGCTCCTACGAGCAGTACTTC. It translates to CASRRGGSYEQYF. Full variable domain (rest looked up from reference TRBV5-1 and TRBJ2-7): KAGVTQTPRYLIKTRGQQVTLSCSPISGHRSVSWYQQTPGQGLQFLFEYFSETQRNKGNFPGRFSGRQFSNSRSEMNVSTLELGDSALYLCASRRGGSYEQYFGPGTRLTVT.

The chain uses TRBV7-9 and TRBJ2-1; D perhaps matches TRBD2 (5 bases). The germline V and J ends were trimmed by 1 base and 4 bases, with 11 bases remaining between them. Germline V CDR1 and CDR2: SEHNR, FQNEAQ (reference sequence). This CDR3 is 15 amino acids long. Written as DNA, the CDR3 is TGTGCCAGCAGCTTAGGGCGGGCCATTTACAATGAGCAGTTCTTC. Protein sequence: CASSLGRAIYNEQFF.

The rearrangement links TRBV27 to TRBJ2-1, with TRBD2 matching 8 bases. Trimming at V came to 5 bases and at J to 9 bases, leaving 3 bases not matched to a gene. The CDR3 covers 12 residues. Germline CDR1 is MNHEY and CDR2 is SMNVEV (reference sequence). CDR3 DNA: TGTGCCAGCAGTATCCTAGCGGGTGAGCAGTTCTTC. Protein product: CASSILAGEQFF.

The chain has TRBV28 and TRBJ1-4; D possibly corresponds to TRBD1 (5 bases). V lost 5 bases and J lost 4, with 14 bases in between. CDR3 length: 15 amino acids. Germline CDR1 reads MDHEN; CDR2 reads SYDVKM. The CDR3: CASSPRTPLNEKLFF. The CDR3 nucleotides read TGTGCCAGCAGTCCCCGGACACCCCTTAATGAAAAACTGTTTTTT. Combining the CDR3 with reference TRBV28 and TRBJ1-4 gives the whole variable domain DVKVTQSSRYLVKRTGEKVFLECVQDMDHENMFWYRQDPGLGLRLIYFSYDVKMKEKGDIPEGYSVSREKKERFSLILESASTNQTSMYLCASSPRTPLNEKLFFGSGTQLSVL.

J is TRBJ2-7 and V is TRBV5-1; TRBD2 aligns across 9 bases. V was pared by 0 bases and J by 5 bases, with 6 bases of the junction left unmatched. From germline, CDR1 is SGHRS and CDR2 YFSETQ. CDR3 length: 15 amino acids. CDR3 loop: CASSLEGSGSDEQYF. CDR3 in DNA: TGCGCCAGCAGCTTGGAGGGTAGCGGGAGTGACGAGCAGTACTTC.

The gene calls are TRBV28 and TRBJ1-5, with 8 nucleotides matching TRBD1. The germline CDR1 and CDR2 sequences are MDHEN and SYDVKM. The CDR3 extends over 14 amino acids. After removal of 6 bases from V and 4 bases from J, the junction contained 5 bases not matched to a gene. CDR3 nucleotide sequence: TGTGCCAGCAGACCGGGACAGGTTAATCAGCCCCAGCATTTT. It encodes CASRPGQVNQPQHF. Full variable domain (remainder filled in from reference TRBV28 and TRBJ1-5): DVKVTQSSRYLVKRTGEKVFLECVQDMDHENMFWYRQDPGLGLRLIYFSYDVKMKEKGDIPEGYSVSREKKERFSLILESASTNQTSMYLCASRPGQVNQPQHFGDGTRLSIL.

The V and J genes are TRBV27 and TRBJ2-7; D gene unclear. The CDR3 consists of 13 residues. Germline assignment: CDR1 MNHEY and CDR2 SMNVEV (reference sequence). The germline V and J ends were trimmed by 2 bases and 2 bases, with 7 bases remaining between them. The CDR3 loop reads CASSLNGPYEQYF. CDR3 DNA: TGTGCCAGCAGTTTAAACGGTCCCTACGAGCAGTACTTC.

The chain uses TRBV27 and TRBJ2-7, with 8 bases that match TRBD2. Trimming at V came to 2 bases and at J to 4 bases, leaving 10 bases not matched to a gene. CDR1 and CDR2 (germline): MNHEY, SMNVEV (reference sequence). The CDR3 extends over 16 amino acids. CDR3 in DNA: TGTGCCAGCAGTTTACTCCGGGAGGGGATGGAGTACGAGCAGTACTTC. Encoded protein: CASSLLREGMEYEQYF.

This clone has only a few counts. The V gene is TRBV28, the J gene TRBJ2-4, with a possible D match to TRBD2 (5 bases). The CDR3 runs 17 residues. The ends were cut back, 5 bases at V and 3 bases at J, with 20 bases in the middle. Germline-derived CDR1 and CDR2 are MDHEN and SYDVKM. The CDR3 reads CASSPPGLGLGKNIQYF. The DNA of the CDR3 is TGTGCCAGCAGTCCCCCCGGACTGGGGTTGGGCAAAAACATTCAGTACTTC. The variable domain in full, completed from reference TRBV28 and TRBJ2-4, reads DVKVTQSSRYLVKRTGEKVFLECVQDMDHENMFWYRQDPGLGLRLIYFSYDVKMKEKGDIPEGYSVSREKKERFSLILESASTNQTSMYLCASSPPGLGLGKNIQYFGAGTRLSVL.

CDR3 sequence reads: CASSPLWTSGRSYEQYF. The CDR3 DNA follows: TGTGCCAGCAGCCCTTTATGGACTAGCGGGAGGTCCTACGAGCAGTACTTC. The chain recombines TRBV7-2 with TRBJ2-7; 14 bases agree with TRBD2. Germline loops: CDR1 SGHTA, CDR2 FQGNSA. The CDR3 covers 17 residues. Germline trimming cut 5 bases from V and 1 base from J; bases unmatched to any gene: 7.

This sequence joins TRBV28 and TRBJ1-2; TRBD1 matches 7 bases. V trimming: 2 bases; J trimming: 4 bases; junction bases outside the gene matches: 7. The CDR3 sequence is 15 residues long. The germline V gene encodes CDR1 MDHEN and CDR2 SYDVKM. Here the CDR3 reads CASSLQTGSGYGYTF. The CDR3 coding sequence is TGTGCCAGCAGTTTACAGACAGGGTCGGGCTATGGCTACACCTTC.

V usage is TRBV29-1 and J usage is TRBJ2-1, with D unresolved. The germline V gene has CDR1 SQVTM and CDR2 ANQGSEA. CDR3 size: 14 residues. Trimming took 1 base from V and 5 from J, leaving 12 bases between them. CDR3 DNA: TGCAGCGTTGAAGGAGGAGTGGGTAACAATGAGCAGTTCTTC. Its translation is CSVEGGVGNNEQFF.

The V and J genes are TRBV4-1 and TRBJ1-3; 9 bases are shared with TRBD1. Losses at the gene ends were 6 bases for V and 8 bases for J; bases not matched to a gene: 11. The CDR3 extends over 15 amino acids. Germline V gene lookup returns CDR1 MGHRA and CDR2 YSYEKL. In DNA, the CDR3 is TGCGCCAGCAGTGCTGGGGAACAGGGGGCGTACACCATATATTTT. Its translation is CASSAGEQGAYTIYF.

CDR3 loop: CASSLVVGAVRNIQYF. The CDR3 DNA is TGTGCCAGCAGCTTAGTAGTGGGGGCCGTGAGGAACATTCAGTACTTC. The chain links TRBV7-8 to TRBJ2-4; D is possibly TRBD1 (6 bases). The CDR3 covers 16 residues. The germline V and J ends were trimmed by 1 base and 7 bases, with 17 bases remaining between them. Germline lookup yields CDR1 SGHVS and CDR2 FQNEAQ.